Listed here are 14 T cell receptor beta chains from one sample, sequenced in a study of blood T cell repertoires in COVID-19. Libraries were prepared by immunoSEQ multiplex PCR; TCRdb keeps only in-frame clonotypes and omits some of them. The sample contains approximately 200,000 clones, around 83% of which appear only once. The material sequenced was peripheral blood. Every receptor here comes from a man aged 45 to 65 who had recovered from COVID-19.

This rearrangement joins TRBV12-2 to TRBJ2-7; TRBD2 reflects the table's D call only, with no check against the DNA. TRBV12-2 is a pseudogene segment. This CDR3 is built from 16 residues. CDR3 nucleotide sequence: TGTGCAAGTCGCTATAAGATCCGGGACTACCTCCGCGAGCAGTACTTC. The encoded protein is CASRYKIRDYLREQYF.

The V and J genes are TRBV2 and TRBJ2-1; TRBD2 agrees at 8 bases. The germline gives CDR1 SNHLY, CDR2 FYNNEI. J gave up 5 bases and V 6 bases, and 3 bases lay outside the gene matches. The CDR3 totals 13 residues. The CDR3 nucleotides are TGTGCCAGCAGAGAGACTAGCGACAATGAGCAGTTCTTC. Translated, it gives CASRETSDNEQFF.

The count of this clone is one. This chain connects TRBV28 to TRBJ2-6, with D possibly TRBD1 on 6 matching bases. Germline V CDR1 and CDR2: MDHEN, SYDVKM. V lost 5 bases and J lost 2, with 16 bases in between. The CDR3 spans 17 residues. In DNA, the CDR3 is TGTGCCAGCAGTCCTCTGGGGACACTCACTGGGGCCAACGTCCTGACTTTC. It is translated as CASSPLGTLTGANVLTF.

The chain carries TRBV5-6 and TRBJ1-5, with 8 bases aligning to TRBD1. Germline V gene data show CDR1 as SGHDT and CDR2 as YYEEEE. V dropped 4 bases and J dropped 6; count of bases not matched to a gene: 9. This CDR3 contains 15 residues. CDR3 amino acids: CASSLAGTGGQPQHF. The DNA for the CDR3 is TGTGCCAGCAGCCTAGCCGGGACAGGAGGTCAGCCCCAGCATTTT.

The CDR3 sequence: CSVEKSGLAVDTQYF. The CDR3 nucleotides are TGCAGCGTTGAAAAGTCGGGACTAGCGGTAGATACGCAGTATTTT. The chain joins TRBV29-1 to TRBJ2-3; TRBD2 matches at 11 bases. Germline V CDR1 and CDR2: SQVTM, ANQGSEA. Unmatched junction bases numbered 6, after V lost 2 bases and J lost 5 bases. There are 15 residues in the CDR3.

The chain combines TRBV5-1 with TRBJ2-1, with D tentatively TRBD1 (6 bases). V gave up 3 bases and J gave up 6 bases, with 10 bases separating them. Germline V lookup: CDR1 SGHRS, CDR2 YFSETQ. The CDR3 extends over 13 amino acids. CDR3 residues: CASSYGQLNEQFF. Written as DNA, the CDR3 is TGCGCCAGCAGCTATGGACAGCTCAATGAGCAGTTCTTC.

The chain uses TRBV7-6 and TRBJ1-3; the D gene is possibly TRBD1 (6 bases). With 3 bases removed from V and 2 bases from J, the gap between germline ends came to 11 bases. The CDR3 is 15 residues long. Germline assignment: CDR1 SGHVS and CDR2 FNYEAQ. CDR3 sequence: CASSFTTGTGNTIYF. CDR3 bases: TGTGCCAGCAGCTTCACCACAGGGACTGGAAACACCATATATTTT.

The CDR3 bases are TGTGCCAGTAGTATTTTCCGGGAGCAGTTCTTC. Protein sequence: CASSIFREQFF. The rearrangement joins TRBV19 to TRBJ2-1; D is unresolved. The CDR3 spans 11 residues. Germline CDR1 is LNHDA and CDR2 is SQIVND (reference sequence). Trimming took 3 bases from V and 10 from J, leaving 7 bases between them.

The chain has TRBV7-9 and TRBJ2-7; 8 bases fit TRBD1. J was trimmed by 0 bases and V by 5 bases; bases with no gene match: 6. The CDR3 consists of 15 residues. From germline, CDR1 is SEHNR and CDR2 FQNEAQ (reference sequence). DNA of the CDR3: TGTGCCAGCAGCCCAGGACAGGGAAGCTCCTACGAGCAGTACTTC. Translating it yields CASSPGQGSSYEQYF.

V is TRBV2 and J is TRBJ2-3; TRBD2 agrees at 13 bases. Germline V gene sequence: CDR1 SNHLY, CDR2 FYNNEI. J was trimmed by 3 bases and V by 7 bases; bases with no gene match: 10. The CDR3 totals 17 residues. CDR3 coding DNA: TGTGCCAGCAAGCGGTGGACTAGCGGGAGAGAGACAGATACGCAGTATTTT. Translated, it gives CASKRWTSGRETDTQYF.

To note about this clone: The same CDR3 arises from other DNA sequences in this sample as well. The rearrangement joins TRBV6-5 to TRBJ1-5, with TRBD1 matching over 7 bases. The CDR3 extends over 15 amino acids. Trimming at V came to 0 bases and at J to 4 bases, leaving 3 bases not matched to a gene. Germline loops: CDR1 MNHEY, CDR2 SVGAGI. CDR3 residues: CASSYSGQQNQPQHF. DNA for the CDR3: TGTGCCAGCAGTTACTCGGGACAGCAAAATCAGCCCCAGCATTTT.

The chain carries TRBV19 and TRBJ1-1, with D possibly matching TRBD1 (6 bases). CDR3 size: 16 residues. The V gene's germline CDR1 is LNHDA and CDR2 SQIVND (reference sequence). The V and J ends lost 7 bases and 5 bases respectively, with 23 bases between them. The CDR3 here is CASMRSDTGYWTEAFF. The CDR3 nucleotides read TGTGCCAGTATGCGTTCGGACACAGGGTATTGGACTGAAGCTTTCTTT.

J is TRBJ2-2 and V is TRBV27, with 10 nucleotides matching TRBD2. Germline CDR1 and CDR2: MNHEY and SMNVEV (reference sequence). J was trimmed by 6 bases and V by 3 bases; bases with no gene match: 10. This CDR3 has 17 amino acids. The CDR3 loop is CASSFSRLAGTPGELFF. CDR3 coding DNA: TGTGCCAGCAGTTTTTCACGACTAGCGGGTACCCCCGGGGAGCTGTTTTTT.

V usage is TRBV29-1 and J usage is TRBJ1-3, with unresolved D. V lost 1 base and J 2 bases, leaving 9 bases between the germline ends. The CDR3 loop spans 14 amino acids. The germline V gene encodes CDR1 SQVTM and CDR2 ANQGSEA. CDR3 residues: CSVEANRAGNTIYF. The CDR3 bases are TGCAGCGTTGAAGCTAACAGAGCTGGAAACACCATATATTTT.